This T cell receptor (beta chain) stems from a study of blood T cell repertoires in COVID-19. The CDR3 runs 14 residues. With V trimmed by 11 bases and J by 0 bases, 7 bases remained unmatched. Per the germline V gene, CDR1 is MNHEY and CDR2 is SVGAGI. TCRdb keeps only in-frame clones here, not all; method: immunoSEQ multiplex PCR. In the table there are around 500,000 clones, 70% to 90% of which are singletons. Sequencing used peripheral blood. The chain couples TRBV6-5 to TRBJ2-3; 8 bases are a match to TRBD2. The sequence derives from a human donor in a cohort sampled during active COVID-19. CDR3 sequence: CASGGERSTDTQYF. CDR3 nucleotide sequence: TGTGCCTCGGGGGGGGAGAGGAGCACAGATACGCAGTATTTT.